This TCR beta chain was sequenced during a study of response to subunit inactivated influenza vaccine. The V gene's germline CDR1 is MNHNS and CDR2 SASEGT. V was trimmed by 9 bases and J by 7 bases, leaving 28 bases between them. The CDR3 extends over 16 amino acids. TCRdb re-derived calls from the RT-PCR reads in MiXCR, one entry per CDR3 protein. The data show some 800,000 distinct CDR3 sequences, about 20% seen once. The specimen was PBMCs from blood, collected less than 6 days after vaccination. This chain joins TRBV6-1 and TRBJ2-7; D remains ambiguous. The TCR comes from a man between 45 and 60 years old who received an inactivated influenza vaccine. CDR3 DNA sequence: TGTGCCAGTTCTGAACCCCGCGTTGGTTCCGGTTTTGAGCAGTACTTC. It codes for CASSEPRVGSGFEQYF.